Shown below are 2 T cell receptor beta chains from a single sample sequenced in a study of T cells in Graves' hyperthyroidism and ophthalmopathy. Amplification yielded TCR beta CDR3 regions, with RNA transcripts as the source. Using the HTBI primer set, a first-round RT-PCR was run on the TCR CDR3. Each CDR3 protein gets one entry after TCRdb re-called the multiplex PCR reads with MiXCR. The data hold 300,000 to 450,000 distinct CDR3 sequences, with around 15% observed a single time. Sequenced input: blood. The receptors derive from a woman aged 25 to 39 with Graves' ophthalmopathy.

This clonotype was counted between two and nine times. This sequence joins TRBV24-1 and TRBJ2-2; perhaps D is TRBD1 or TRBD2 (5 bases each). Germline CDR1 is KGHDR and CDR2 is SFDVKD. V was trimmed by 0 bases and J by 1 base, leaving 8 bases between them. The CDR3 length is 16 residues. The CDR3 DNA is TGTGCCACCAGTGATTTGGGGGGATTGAACACCGGGGAGCTGTTTTTT. Translation: CATSDLGGLNTGELFF.

This clonotype was observed a few times. The V and J genes are TRBV6-1 and TRBJ1-5; TRBD1 might be the D (5 bases). Germline V CDR1 and CDR2: MNHNS, SASEGT. V shed 5 bases and J shed 9 bases, with 17 bases lying between them. The CDR3 sequence is 14 residues long. CDR3 sequence: CASSSREGLGPQHF. DNA for the CDR3: TGTGCCAGCAGTTCCCGGGAGGGGTTGGGGCCCCAGCATTTT.